This T cell receptor (beta chain) was observed in a study of control samples from healthy donors and cancer patients. TCRdb's copy holds only in-frame clones and misses some; the assay was immunoSEQ multiplex PCR. The table has fewer than 120,000 clones, roughly 90% seen once; the top ten hold around 4%. Sequenced input: PBMCs. This TCR derives from an older woman with lung cancer.

CDR3 residues: CASSYRGAEQPQHF. CDR3 bases: TGTGCCAGCAGTTACCGGGGGGCGGAGCAGCCCCAGCATTTT. The chain joins TRBV6-6 to TRBJ1-5; D perhaps matches TRBD1 (6 bases). Germline assignment: CDR1 MNHNY and CDR2 SVGAGI (reference sequence). The V and J ends lost 2 bases and 7 bases respectively, with 12 bases between them. The CDR3 is 14 amino acids.